This TCR beta chain emerged from a study of cytomegalovirus exposure and HLA in healthy donors. Study-level background: An earlier analysis found fewer than 120 million unique TCR beta sequences from about 190 million T cells. Broader study findings: Relative to equally common others, HLA-associated TCR beta chains showed greater clonal expansion in a later analysis.

Donors in the study were healthy people who gave bone marrow. The PCR was carried out with 60 Vbeta primers and 13 Jbeta primers. Original handling: Roughly 12 million shared chains were among 80 million or so unique TCR beta chains counted in a later analysis. TCRdb's table, derived via immunoSEQ multiplex PCR, lists solely in-frame clones and lacks some. For V, J and clone size, that table is used; D and trimming come from the DNA. The sample gives hundreds of thousands of clones, about 90% of which show up once; roughly 2% is in the top ten. As to this clone: Its target is unknown.

The sequenced sample was PBMCs. The source is a woman aged 18-29 years in good health and CMV-seronegative.

CDR3 bases: TGTGCCAGCAGTTTGCGGGGGATAGAGACCCAGTACTTC. Amino acids: CASSLRGIETQYF. J is TRBJ2-5 and V is TRBV2; 7 bases match TRBD2. Germline lookup yields CDR1 SNHLY and CDR2 FYNNEI. CDR3 size: 13 residues. Trimming took 5 bases from V and 4 from J; bases not matched to a gene: 4. The variable domain in full, completed from reference TRBV2 and TRBJ2-5, reads EPEVTQTPSHQVTQMGQEVILRCVPISNHLYFYWYRQILGQKVEFLVSFYNNEISEKSEIFDDQFSVERPDGSNFTLKIRSTKLEDSAMYFCASSLRGIETQYFGPGTRLLVL.